A selection of T cell receptor beta chains follows, all from one sample in a study of T cell changes during pregnancy in multiple sclerosis. Sequencing used immunoSEQ multiplex PCR; TCRdb keeps in-frame clones, though not all of them. Of some 59,000 clones detected, under 95% appear once; the ten largest clones hold 1.3%. This specimen was peripheral blood, taken in the second trimester of pregnancy. The receptors stem from a female donor with multiple sclerosis, enrolled in a pregnancy study. The CDR3 runs from the conserved cysteine through the conserved F or W. Each record gives: J gene, V gene, D gene, clone size, CDR3 DNA, CDR3 protein. The D gene is left open where the match is weak. Size is stated for part of the rows, as once, few or many counts, or as a class when the clone is expanded.

j_gene: TRBJ1-2; v_gene: TRBV28; d_gene: TRBD1; abundance: .; CDR3nt: TGTGCCAGCAGGACAGGGGGTCCTGGCTACACCTTC; CDR3aa: CASRTGGPGYTF
j_gene: TRBJ1-5; v_gene: TRBV5-5; d_gene: TRBD1; abundance: .; CDR3nt: TGTGCCAGCAGCGGAACAGGGGGCGATCAGCCCCAGCATTTT; CDR3aa: CASSGTGGDQPQHF
j_gene: TRBJ2-3; v_gene: TRBV5-1; d_gene: TRBD2; abundance: .; CDR3nt: TGCGCCAGCAGCTTGGTGCGGGGGGCCCGCACAGATACGCAGTATTTT; CDR3aa: CASSLVRGARTDTQYF
j_gene: TRBJ2-3; v_gene: TRBV6-7; d_gene: .; abundance: .; CDR3nt: TGTGCCAGCAACGGGGGTGTAGGAGATACGCAGTATTTT; CDR3aa: CASNGGVGDTQYF
j_gene: TRBJ1-2; v_gene: TRBV14; d_gene: .; abundance: .; CDR3nt: TGTGCCAGCAGCCAAGGGGCGAACTATGGCTACACCTTC; CDR3aa: CASSQGANYGYTF
j_gene: TRBJ2-3; v_gene: TRBV7-9; d_gene: .; abundance: .; CDR3nt: TGTGCCAGCAGCGAAATGGGGCCGCAGTATTTT; CDR3aa: CASSEMGPQYF
j_gene: TRBJ2-2; v_gene: TRBV5-1; d_gene: .; abundance: .; CDR3nt: TGCGCCAGCAGCTTGGGACAGAACACCGGGGAGCTGTTTTTT; CDR3aa: CASSLGQNTGELFF
j_gene: TRBJ2-5; v_gene: TRBV2; d_gene: TRBD2; abundance: .; CDR3nt: TGTGCCAGCAGCCCGGAGCGGGGGGAGACCCAGTACTTC; CDR3aa: CASSPERGETQYF
j_gene: TRBJ2-1; v_gene: TRBV5-1; d_gene: .; abundance: .; CDR3nt: TGCGCCAGCAGCCTCCGCTCCTACAATGAGCAGTTCTTC; CDR3aa: CASSLRSYNEQFF
j_gene: TRBJ1-5; v_gene: TRBV19; d_gene: TRBD1; abundance: .; CDR3nt: TGTGCCAGTAGTATAGGGACAGGGGTTCAGCCCCAGCATTTT; CDR3aa: CASSIGTGVQPQHF
j_gene: TRBJ2-7; v_gene: TRBV19; d_gene: TRBD1; abundance: .; CDR3nt: TGTGCCAGTCCTCCGGGACAGGGGGTCTACGAGCAGTACTTC; CDR3aa: CASPPGQGVYEQYF
j_gene: TRBJ1-1; v_gene: TRBV2; d_gene: TRBD1; abundance: .; CDR3nt: TGTGCCAGCAGCGGTATACCGGGACAGGGGAATGAGAACACTGAAGCTTTCTTT; CDR3aa: CASSGIPGQGNENTEAFF
j_gene: TRBJ2-2; v_gene: TRBV7-2; d_gene: TRBD1; abundance: .; CDR3nt: TGTGCCAGCAACCCCCGGACAGGGAGAAACACCGGGGAGCTGTTTTTT; CDR3aa: CASNPRTGRNTGELFF
j_gene: TRBJ2-5; v_gene: TRBV5-1; d_gene: TRBD2; abundance: .; CDR3nt: TGCGCCAGCAGCCCAACCGGGACTTCGGGGGGGACCCAGTACTTC; CDR3aa: CASSPTGTSGGTQYF
j_gene: TRBJ1-1; v_gene: TRBV4-3; d_gene: .; abundance: .; CDR3nt: TGCGCCAGCAGCCAAGATCCTCGGGGTTCGAACACTGAAGCTTTCTTT; CDR3aa: CASSQDPRGSNTEAFF
j_gene: TRBJ1-1; v_gene: TRBV6-1; d_gene: TRBD1; abundance: .; CDR3nt: TGTGCCAGCACTCTCTCGACAGGGGGAGCTGAAGCTTTCTTT; CDR3aa: CASTLSTGGAEAFF
j_gene: TRBJ2-5; v_gene: TRBV7-7; d_gene: .; abundance: .; CDR3nt: TGTGCTAGCAGCTTTTCAGTCGGGCAGGGGGAGACCCAGTACTTC; CDR3aa: CASSFSVGQGETQYF
j_gene: TRBJ2-1; v_gene: TRBV11-3; d_gene: .; abundance: .; CDR3nt: TGTGCCAGCAGCTCTGGGAGGTACTCCTACAATGAGCAGTTCTTC; CDR3aa: CASSSGRYSYNEQFF
j_gene: TRBJ2-5; v_gene: TRBV27; d_gene: TRBD1; abundance: .; CDR3nt: TGTGCCAGCAGTCCATGGCCCACAGGGGGCGTGGAGACCCAGTACTTC; CDR3aa: CASSPWPTGGVETQYF
j_gene: TRBJ2-1; v_gene: TRBV10-1; d_gene: TRBD2; abundance: .; CDR3nt: TGCGCCAGCAGTGAGTGGGCTAGCGGGGGGGGCCCACAGTTCTTC; CDR3aa: CASSEWASGGGPQFF
j_gene: TRBJ1-2; v_gene: TRBV7-3; d_gene: .; abundance: .; CDR3nt: TGTGCCAGCAGCAAGACAGTCTCTCACGGCTACACCTTC; CDR3aa: CASSKTVSHGYTF
j_gene: TRBJ1-6; v_gene: TRBV30; d_gene: .; abundance: .; CDR3nt: TGTGCCTGGAGTGGAGGGCTCGGATCACCCCTCCACTTT; CDR3aa: CAWSGGLGSPLHF
j_gene: TRBJ1-4; v_gene: TRBV28; d_gene: .; abundance: few; CDR3nt: TGTGCCAGCAGTTTCGGACAGAGTAATGAAAAACTGTTTTTT; CDR3aa: CASSFGQSNEKLFF
j_gene: TRBJ2-7; v_gene: TRBV6-1; d_gene: TRBD2; abundance: .; CDR3nt: TGTGCCAGCCCTGAACTAGCGGGGGGTCCATACGAGCAGTACTTC; CDR3aa: CASPELAGGPYEQYF
j_gene: TRBJ2-1; v_gene: TRBV13; d_gene: .; abundance: .; CDR3nt: TGTGCCAGCAGCAGAACGCGCGGTGATGAGCAGTTCTTC; CDR3aa: CASSRTRGDEQFF
j_gene: TRBJ1-4; v_gene: TRBV2; d_gene: TRBD1; abundance: .; CDR3nt: TGTGCCAGCAGTGCACAGGGGGTTGAAAAACTGTTTTTT; CDR3aa: CASSAQGVEKLFF
j_gene: TRBJ2-7; v_gene: TRBV5-1; d_gene: .; abundance: .; CDR3nt: TGCGCCAGCCGACAGACTGCCCTCTACGAGCAGTACTTC; CDR3aa: CASRQTALYEQYF
j_gene: TRBJ1-5; v_gene: TRBV19; d_gene: .; abundance: .; CDR3nt: TGTGCCAGTAGTATCAGACAGGGCAATCAGCCCCAGCATTTT; CDR3aa: CASSIRQGNQPQHF
j_gene: TRBJ2-3; v_gene: TRBV28; d_gene: TRBD1; abundance: .; CDR3nt: TGTGCCAGCAGTTTGCTGACAGGGGGCACAGATACGCAGTATTTT; CDR3aa: CASSLLTGGTDTQYF
j_gene: TRBJ1-1; v_gene: TRBV5-5; d_gene: .; abundance: .; CDR3nt: TGTGCCAGCAGCGTGCTGCAGGGCGACACTGAAGCTTTCTTT; CDR3aa: CASSVLQGDTEAFF
j_gene: TRBJ2-1; v_gene: TRBV9; d_gene: TRBD1; abundance: .; CDR3nt: TGTGCCAGCAGCGGCCCACAGGGGACCCCCCAGTTCTTC; CDR3aa: CASSGPQGTPQFF
j_gene: TRBJ1-4; v_gene: TRBV4-1; d_gene: .; abundance: .; CDR3nt: TGCGCCAGCAGCCGCTTCCGAGGAGGGGAGAATGAAAAACTGTTTTTT; CDR3aa: CASSRFRGGENEKLFF
j_gene: TRBJ1-2; v_gene: TRBV5-5; d_gene: TRBD1; abundance: .; CDR3nt: TGTGCCAGCAGCTTGGAAGGCCGGAGACAGGGCCTAGACACCTTC; CDR3aa: CASSLEGRRQGLDTF
j_gene: TRBJ2-3; v_gene: TRBV5-4; d_gene: .; abundance: .; CDR3nt: TGTGCCAGCAGGCGGGACTCTGGCACAGATACGCAGTATTTT; CDR3aa: CASRRDSGTDTQYF
j_gene: TRBJ1-1; v_gene: TRBV7-9; d_gene: .; abundance: .; CDR3nt: TGTGCCAGCAGCTTAATAGAGAGGCCCGGGGTCTTT; CDR3aa: CASSLIERPGVF
j_gene: TRBJ1-2; v_gene: TRBV7-2; d_gene: TRBD1; abundance: once; CDR3nt: TGTGCCAGCAGCTTCCGGGACAGCACTAACTATGGCTACACCTTC; CDR3aa: CASSFRDSTNYGYTF
j_gene: TRBJ1-5; v_gene: TRBV2; d_gene: .; abundance: .; CDR3nt: TGTGCCAGCAGTGAATCCAGGAATCAGCCCCAGCATTTT; CDR3aa: CASSESRNQPQHF
j_gene: TRBJ1-2; v_gene: TRBV19; d_gene: .; abundance: .; CDR3nt: TGTGCCAGTATCTCCGCGAGGGTGAAGGGCTACACCTTC; CDR3aa: CASISARVKGYTF
j_gene: TRBJ1-2; v_gene: TRBV5-1; d_gene: TRBD1; abundance: .; CDR3nt: TGCGCCAGCAGCTTGGAAGTCCCGGGACAGGGGCTCCCTGGCTATGGCTACACCTTC; CDR3aa: CASSLEVPGQGLPGYGYTF
j_gene: TRBJ2-7; v_gene: TRBV7-2; d_gene: TRBD1; abundance: .; CDR3nt: TGTGCCAGCAGCTTAAAGGGACAGGGAGACTACGAGCAGTACTTC; CDR3aa: CASSLKGQGDYEQYF
j_gene: TRBJ2-1; v_gene: TRBV5-1; d_gene: .; abundance: .; CDR3nt: TGCGCCAGCAGCTTGGGACAGCACAATGAGCAGTTCTTC; CDR3aa: CASSLGQHNEQFF
j_gene: TRBJ1-6; v_gene: TRBV28; d_gene: .; abundance: many; CDR3nt: TGTGCCAGCAGTTTGGCCGGGAGGGGCCTCAATTCACCCCTCCACTTT; CDR3aa: CASSLAGRGLNSPLHF
j_gene: TRBJ2-1; v_gene: TRBV7-9; d_gene: TRBD1; abundance: .; CDR3nt: TGTGCCAGCAGCTTAGCTAGGGACAGGGTCTACAATGAGCAGTTCTTC; CDR3aa: CASSLARDRVYNEQFF
j_gene: TRBJ1-1; v_gene: TRBV7-9; d_gene: TRBD1; abundance: .; CDR3nt: TGTGCCAGCAGCTTAGGGTGGGACAGGAACACTGAAGCTTTCTTT; CDR3aa: CASSLGWDRNTEAFF
j_gene: TRBJ2-2; v_gene: TRBV28; d_gene: .; abundance: .; CDR3nt: TGTGCCAGCAGTTTCAGCGGGTCGACCGGGGAGCTGTTTTTT; CDR3aa: CASSFSGSTGELFF
j_gene: TRBJ2-1; v_gene: TRBV12-5; d_gene: TRBD2; abundance: .; CDR3nt: TGTGCTAGTGGTTTGGTACGGGGTAGCGGGGGGACCAATGAGCAGTTCTTC; CDR3aa: CASGLVRGSGGTNEQFF
j_gene: TRBJ1-5; v_gene: TRBV5-8; d_gene: .; abundance: .; CDR3nt: TGTGCCAGCAGCCTCGGACAGCGCAATCAGCCCCAGCATTTT; CDR3aa: CASSLGQRNQPQHF
j_gene: TRBJ1-1; v_gene: TRBV5-4; d_gene: .; abundance: .; CDR3nt: TGTGCCAGCAGCAACAGGGAGAACACTGAAGCTTTCTTT; CDR3aa: CASSNRENTEAFF
j_gene: TRBJ1-5; v_gene: TRBV4-1; d_gene: .; abundance: once; CDR3nt: TGCGCCAGCAGCCAAGAAGCGGGGGGCTTTGTCAATCAGCCCCAGCATTTT; CDR3aa: CASSQEAGGFVNQPQHF
j_gene: TRBJ2-3; v_gene: TRBV2; d_gene: TRBD2; abundance: .; CDR3nt: TGTGCCAGCAGGAAGGGACTAGCGGGACCCCTGGATACGCAGTATTTT; CDR3aa: CASRKGLAGPLDTQYF
j_gene: TRBJ2-3; v_gene: TRBV9; d_gene: TRBD2; abundance: once; CDR3nt: TGTGCCAGCAGCCCCCACCGGTGGCGGGAGGACACAGATACGCAGTATTTT; CDR3aa: CASSPHRWREDTDTQYF
j_gene: TRBJ1-1; v_gene: TRBV19; d_gene: .; abundance: .; CDR3nt: TGTGCCAGTAGTAGGCAGCGGAACACTGAAGCTTTCTTT; CDR3aa: CASSRQRNTEAFF
j_gene: TRBJ1-5; v_gene: TRBV2; d_gene: .; abundance: few; CDR3nt: TGTGCCAGCAGCGGAGACGGGGGGCAGCCCCAGCATTTT; CDR3aa: CASSGDGGQPQHF
j_gene: TRBJ2-7; v_gene: TRBV5-1; d_gene: TRBD2; abundance: .; CDR3nt: TGCGCCAGCAGACAGGCGCCTAGCGGGGGGGCGGACGAGCAGTACTTC; CDR3aa: CASRQAPSGGADEQYF
j_gene: TRBJ1-1; v_gene: TRBV5-1; d_gene: TRBD1; abundance: once; CDR3nt: TGCGCCAGCAGCTTGGGACAGGGAAAGCCTAACACTGAAGCTTTCTTT; CDR3aa: CASSLGQGKPNTEAFF
j_gene: TRBJ1-2; v_gene: TRBV7-9; d_gene: .; abundance: once; CDR3nt: TGTGCCAGCAGCTTAGACCGAGGAGCGAACTATGGCTACACCTTC; CDR3aa: CASSLDRGANYGYTF
j_gene: TRBJ2-7; v_gene: TRBV19; d_gene: TRBD1; abundance: .; CDR3nt: TGTGCCAGTAGTAGCATAGGACAGGGGTCGTACGAGCAGTACTTC; CDR3aa: CASSSIGQGSYEQYF
j_gene: TRBJ1-1; v_gene: TRBV27; d_gene: TRBD1; abundance: .; CDR3nt: TGTGCCAGCAGTTTATTGTCGGACAGGGTGGGGACTGAAGCTTTCTTT; CDR3aa: CASSLLSDRVGTEAFF